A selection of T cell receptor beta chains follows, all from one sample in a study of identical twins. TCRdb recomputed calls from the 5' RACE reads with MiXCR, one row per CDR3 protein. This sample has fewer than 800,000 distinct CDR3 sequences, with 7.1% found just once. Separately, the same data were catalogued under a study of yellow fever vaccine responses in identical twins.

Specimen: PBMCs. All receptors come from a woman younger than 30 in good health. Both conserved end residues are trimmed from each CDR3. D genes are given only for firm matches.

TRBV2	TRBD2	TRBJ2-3	ASKLAGSTDTQY
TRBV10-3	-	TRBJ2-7	AIRMTSTYEQY
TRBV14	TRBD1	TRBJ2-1	ASSRQGSYNEQF
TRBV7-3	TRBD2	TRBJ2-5	ASSQLAGAQETQY
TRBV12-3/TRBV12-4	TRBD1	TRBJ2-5	ASSLHLTGGQETQY
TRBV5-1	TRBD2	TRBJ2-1	ASSLLGTSGSTGEQF
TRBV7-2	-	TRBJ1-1	ASSRIMNTEAF
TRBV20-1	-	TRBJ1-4	SASDSRGTNEKLF
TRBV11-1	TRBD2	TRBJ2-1	ASSLVAGAASGGSSYNEQF
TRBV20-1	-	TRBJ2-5	SAALDRSFQETQY
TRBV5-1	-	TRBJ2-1	ASSPGSSSYNEQF
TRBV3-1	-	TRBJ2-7	ASSQGGRFYEQY
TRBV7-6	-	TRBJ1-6	ASSLEGIDYNSPLH
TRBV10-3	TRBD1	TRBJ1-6	AISDAGQLNSPLH
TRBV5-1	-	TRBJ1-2	ASNYGGPDYGYT
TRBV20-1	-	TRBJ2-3	SIGGRVDTQY
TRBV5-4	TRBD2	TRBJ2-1	ASSLETQRENEQF
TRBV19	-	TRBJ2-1	ASSDGQTYNEQF